This T cell receptor (beta chain) emerged from a study of early T cells in non-severe SARS-CoV-2 infection. Overall study: Sequencing was performed on bulk RNA from unsorted whole blood, leaving chains unpaired.

This clonotype was detected a few times. The antigen remains unidentified. Study results and limitations: In VDJdb matching, anti-spike CD8 responses were favored while private and CD4 specificities went missing.

Each cDNA molecule carried a unique molecular identifier. MiXCR was run by TCRdb on the 5' RACE reads, yielding one entry per CDR3 protein. Of 98,000 or so distinct CDR3 sequences in the sample, about 12% were seen once. V was pared by 10 bases and J by 1 base, with 14 bases between. There are 13 residues in the CDR3. In germline, CDR1 is LNHDA, CDR2 SQIVND (reference sequence). Sequencing was performed on whole blood, taken at baseline. The sequence came from an adult who was a healthcare worker with PCR-confirmed SARS-CoV-2 infection or an uninfected control (not recorded which). The J gene is TRBJ2-7, the V gene TRBV19, with a weak D call TRBD1 (5 bases). For the CDR3, the DNA is TGTGCCACTAGAGGAAGGGGATCCTACGAGCAGTACTTC. Protein sequence: CATRGRGSYEQYF.